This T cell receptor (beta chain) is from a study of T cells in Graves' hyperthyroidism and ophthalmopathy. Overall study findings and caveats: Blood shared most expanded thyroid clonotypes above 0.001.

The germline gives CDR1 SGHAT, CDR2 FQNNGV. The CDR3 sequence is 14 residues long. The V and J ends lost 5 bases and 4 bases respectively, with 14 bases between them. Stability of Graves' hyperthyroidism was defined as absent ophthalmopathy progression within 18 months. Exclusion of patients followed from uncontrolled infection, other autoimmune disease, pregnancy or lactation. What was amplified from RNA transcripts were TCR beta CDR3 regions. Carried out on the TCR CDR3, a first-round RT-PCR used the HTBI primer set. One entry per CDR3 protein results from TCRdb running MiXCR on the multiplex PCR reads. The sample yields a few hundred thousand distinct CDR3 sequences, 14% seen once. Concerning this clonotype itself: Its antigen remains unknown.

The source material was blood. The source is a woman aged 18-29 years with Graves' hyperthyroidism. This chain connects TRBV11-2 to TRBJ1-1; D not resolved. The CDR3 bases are TGTGCCAGCAGCCTAAGTAGTCTCGGCACTGAAGCTTTCTTT. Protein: CASSLSSLGTEAFF.